This T cell receptor beta chain was retrieved from a study of sequential checkpoint blockade in melanoma. Study in general: 90 to 95 pretreatment tumor DNA samples were TCRβ immunosequenced. Matched biopsies came pretreatment and at week 13 for some 22 patients.

After removal of 4 bases from V and 0 bases from J, the junction contained 8 bases not matched to a gene. The CDR3 sequence is 16 residues long. The germline gives CDR1 SGHNT, CDR2 YENEEA. The protocol was immunoSEQ multiplex PCR, while the TCRdb copy is restricted to in-frame clones and leaves out a portion. The profile shows approximately 20,000 clones, 73% of them singletons. The treatment denotes: randomized to nivolumab then ipilimumab (arm A) or the reverse (arm B). Patients had received no earlier DNA-damaging chemotherapy. The sequences come from tumor tissue (inferred from file names), collected from a patient given nivolumab and ipilimumab in sequence. This clonotype originated in a human donor with melanoma. The V and J genes are TRBV11-3 and TRBJ1-2; 7 bases are shared with TRBD1. CDR3: CASSWMRQGPNYGYTF. In nucleotides, the CDR3 is TGTGCCAGCAGCTGGATGCGACAGGGCCCTAACTATGGCTACACCTTC.